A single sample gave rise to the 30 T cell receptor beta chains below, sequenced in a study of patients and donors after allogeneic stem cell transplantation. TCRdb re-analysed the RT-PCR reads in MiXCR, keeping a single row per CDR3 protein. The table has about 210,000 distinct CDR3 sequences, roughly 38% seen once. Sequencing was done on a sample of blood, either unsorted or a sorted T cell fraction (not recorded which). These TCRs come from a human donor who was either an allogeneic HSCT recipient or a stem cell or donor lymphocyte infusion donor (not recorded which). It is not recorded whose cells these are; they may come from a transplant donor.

The DNA for the CDR3 is TGTGCCAGCAGCGCAAGAAGCGGGGACACCGGGGAGCTGTTTTTT. Translated: CASSARSGDTGELFF. This rearrangement joins TRBV21-1 to TRBJ2-2; TRBD2 reflects the table's D call only, with no check against the DNA. TRBV21-1 is described as a pseudogene. This CDR3 has 15 residues.

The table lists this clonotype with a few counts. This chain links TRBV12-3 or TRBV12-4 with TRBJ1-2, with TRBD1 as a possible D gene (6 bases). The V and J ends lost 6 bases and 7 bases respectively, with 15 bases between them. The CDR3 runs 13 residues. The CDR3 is CASSNQEGVGYTF. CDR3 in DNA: TGTGCCAGCAGCAATCAGGAGGGGGTTGGCTACACCTTC.

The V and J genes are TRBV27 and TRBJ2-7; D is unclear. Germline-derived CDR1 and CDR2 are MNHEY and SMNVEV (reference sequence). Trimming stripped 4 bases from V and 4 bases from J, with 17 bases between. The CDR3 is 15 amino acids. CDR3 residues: CASSSLRALGYEQYF. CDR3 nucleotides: TGTGCCAGCAGTTCCCTCCGGGCCTTAGGGTACGAGCAGTACTTC.

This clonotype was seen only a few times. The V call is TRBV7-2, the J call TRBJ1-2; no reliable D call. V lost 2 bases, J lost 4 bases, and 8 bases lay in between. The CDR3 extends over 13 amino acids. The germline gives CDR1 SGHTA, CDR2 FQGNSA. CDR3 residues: CASSLLQSYGYTF. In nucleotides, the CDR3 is TGTGCCAGCAGCTTACTACAGTCCTATGGCTACACCTTC.

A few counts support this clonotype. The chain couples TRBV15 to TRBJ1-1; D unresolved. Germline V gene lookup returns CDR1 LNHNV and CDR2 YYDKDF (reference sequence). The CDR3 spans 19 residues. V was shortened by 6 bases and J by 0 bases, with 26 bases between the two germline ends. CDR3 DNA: TGTGCCACCAGTCCTGGGGAGACGGCACATCCGACCATGAACACTGAAGCTTTCTTT. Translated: CATSPGETAHPTMNTEAFF.

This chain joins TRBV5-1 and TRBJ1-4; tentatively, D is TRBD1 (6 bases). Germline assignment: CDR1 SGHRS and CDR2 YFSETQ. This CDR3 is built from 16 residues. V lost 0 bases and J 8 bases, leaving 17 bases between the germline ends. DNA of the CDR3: TGCGCCAGCAGCTTGGAGGGGACACGGCCCCTGGAAAAACTGTTTTTT. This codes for CASSLEGTRPLEKLFF.

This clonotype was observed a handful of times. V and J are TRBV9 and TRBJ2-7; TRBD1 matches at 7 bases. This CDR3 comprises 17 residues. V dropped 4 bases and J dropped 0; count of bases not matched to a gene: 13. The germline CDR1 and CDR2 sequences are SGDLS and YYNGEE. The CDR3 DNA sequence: TGTGCCAGCAGCACCCTCCCCGACAGGGACAGCTCCTACGAGCAGTACTTC. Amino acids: CASSTLPDRDSSYEQYF.

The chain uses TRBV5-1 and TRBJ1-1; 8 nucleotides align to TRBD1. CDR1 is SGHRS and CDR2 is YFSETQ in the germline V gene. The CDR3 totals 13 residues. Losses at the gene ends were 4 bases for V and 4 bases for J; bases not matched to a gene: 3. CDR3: CASSRDRGTEAFF. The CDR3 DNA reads TGCGCCAGCAGCCGAGACAGGGGCACTGAAGCTTTCTTT.

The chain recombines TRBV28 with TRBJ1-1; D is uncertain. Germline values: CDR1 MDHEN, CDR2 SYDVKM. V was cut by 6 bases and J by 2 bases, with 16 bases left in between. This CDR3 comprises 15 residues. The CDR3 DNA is TGTGCCAGCAGACCGGAGTGGGAAACCAACACTGAAGCTTTCTTT. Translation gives CASRPEWETNTEAFF.

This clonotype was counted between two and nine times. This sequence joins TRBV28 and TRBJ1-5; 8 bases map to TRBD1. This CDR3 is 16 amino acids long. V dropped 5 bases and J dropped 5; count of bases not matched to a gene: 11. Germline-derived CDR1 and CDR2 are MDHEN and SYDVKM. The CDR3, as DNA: TGTGCCAGCAGTACCCCAAGGACAGGGTTGTATCAGCCCCAGCATTTT. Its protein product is CASSTPRTGLYQPQHF.

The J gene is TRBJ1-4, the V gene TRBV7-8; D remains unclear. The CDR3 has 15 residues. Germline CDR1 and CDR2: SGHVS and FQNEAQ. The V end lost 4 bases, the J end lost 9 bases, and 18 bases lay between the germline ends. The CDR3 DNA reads TGTGCCAGCAGCTACATTCAAAGAAATAGTAAAAAACTGTTTTTT. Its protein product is CASSYIQRNSKKLFF.

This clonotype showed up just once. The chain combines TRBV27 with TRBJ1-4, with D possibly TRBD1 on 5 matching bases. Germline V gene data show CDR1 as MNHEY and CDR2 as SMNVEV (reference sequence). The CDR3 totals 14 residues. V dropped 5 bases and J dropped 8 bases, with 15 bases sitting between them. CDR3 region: CASSPREGSEKLFF. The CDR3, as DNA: TGTGCCAGCAGTCCTCGGGAGGGGTCGGAAAAACTGTTTTTT.

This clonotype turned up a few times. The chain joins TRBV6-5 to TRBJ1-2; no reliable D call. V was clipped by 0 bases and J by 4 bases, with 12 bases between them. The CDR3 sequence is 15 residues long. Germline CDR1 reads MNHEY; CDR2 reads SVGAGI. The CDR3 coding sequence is TGTGCCAGCAGTTACTCTTCCACCCTCCCCTATGGCTACACCTTC. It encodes CASSYSSTLPYGYTF.

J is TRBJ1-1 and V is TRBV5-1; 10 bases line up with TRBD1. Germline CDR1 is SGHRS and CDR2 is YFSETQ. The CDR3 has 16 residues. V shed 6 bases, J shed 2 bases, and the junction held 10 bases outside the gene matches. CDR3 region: CASIWFDRGLNTEAFF. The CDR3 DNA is TGCGCCAGCATATGGTTCGACAGGGGGCTTAACACTGAAGCTTTCTTT.

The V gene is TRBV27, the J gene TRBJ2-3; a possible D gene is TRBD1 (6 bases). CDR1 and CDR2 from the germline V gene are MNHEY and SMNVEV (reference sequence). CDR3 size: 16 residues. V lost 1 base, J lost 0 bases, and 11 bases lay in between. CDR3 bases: TGTGCCAGCAGTTTATTAGGACAGTCTAGCACAGATACGCAGTATTTT. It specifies CASSLLGQSSTDTQYF.

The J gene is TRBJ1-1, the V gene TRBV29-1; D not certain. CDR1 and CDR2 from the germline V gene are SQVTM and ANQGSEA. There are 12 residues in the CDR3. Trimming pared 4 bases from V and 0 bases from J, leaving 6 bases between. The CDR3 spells CSVGTMNTEAFF. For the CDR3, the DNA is TGCAGCGTTGGTACCATGAACACTGAAGCTTTCTTT.

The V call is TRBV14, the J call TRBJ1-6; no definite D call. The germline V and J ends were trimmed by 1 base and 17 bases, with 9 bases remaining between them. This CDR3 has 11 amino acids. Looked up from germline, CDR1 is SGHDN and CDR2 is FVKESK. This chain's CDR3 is CASSQGGFIHF. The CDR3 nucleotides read TGTGCCAGCAGCCAAGGAGGGTTTATCCACTTT.

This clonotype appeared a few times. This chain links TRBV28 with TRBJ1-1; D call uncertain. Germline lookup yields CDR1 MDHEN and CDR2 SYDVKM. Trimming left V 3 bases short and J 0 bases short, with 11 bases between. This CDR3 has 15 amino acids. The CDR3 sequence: CASSLAGVMNTEAFF. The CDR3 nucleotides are TGTGCCAGCAGTTTGGCCGGGGTTATGAACACTGAAGCTTTCTTT.

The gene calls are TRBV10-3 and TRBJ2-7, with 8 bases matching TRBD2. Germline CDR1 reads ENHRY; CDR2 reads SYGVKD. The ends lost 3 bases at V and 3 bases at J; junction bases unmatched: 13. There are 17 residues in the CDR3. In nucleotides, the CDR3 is TGTGCCATCAGTGACGCCGGTGGCTCGGGGGGGCTCTACGAGCAGTACTTC. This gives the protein CAISDAGGSGGLYEQYF.

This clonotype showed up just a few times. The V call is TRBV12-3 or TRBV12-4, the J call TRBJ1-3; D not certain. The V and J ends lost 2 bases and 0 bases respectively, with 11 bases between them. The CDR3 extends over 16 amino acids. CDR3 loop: CASSLWRLSSGNTIYF. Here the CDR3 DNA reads TGTGCCAGCAGTTTATGGCGGTTGAGCTCTGGAAACACCATATATTTT.

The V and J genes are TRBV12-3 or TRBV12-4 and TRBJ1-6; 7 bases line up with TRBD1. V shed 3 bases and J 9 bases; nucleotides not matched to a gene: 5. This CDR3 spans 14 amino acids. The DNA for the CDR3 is TGTGCCAGCAGTTTTGACAGGGTAGTTTCACCCCTCCACTTT. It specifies CASSFDRVVSPLHF.

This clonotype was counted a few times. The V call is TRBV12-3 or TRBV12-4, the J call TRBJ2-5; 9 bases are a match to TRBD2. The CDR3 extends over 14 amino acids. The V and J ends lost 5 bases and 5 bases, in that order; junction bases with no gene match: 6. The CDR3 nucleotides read TGTGCCAGCAGTCCGCGGGGGGGCCAGGAGACCCAGTACTTC. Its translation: CASSPRGGQETQYF.

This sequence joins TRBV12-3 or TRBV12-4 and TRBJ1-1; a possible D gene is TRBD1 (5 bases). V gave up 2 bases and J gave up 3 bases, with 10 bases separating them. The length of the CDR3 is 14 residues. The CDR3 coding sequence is TGTGCCAGCAGTTTATTCGGGGCAGACACTGAAGCTTTCTTT. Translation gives CASSLFGADTEAFF.

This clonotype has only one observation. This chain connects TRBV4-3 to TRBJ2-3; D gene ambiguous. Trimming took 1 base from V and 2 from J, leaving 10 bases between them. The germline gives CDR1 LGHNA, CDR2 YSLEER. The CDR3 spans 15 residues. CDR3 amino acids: CASSQGASPTDTQYF. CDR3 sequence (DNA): TGCGCCAGCAGCCAAGGAGCCAGTCCCACAGATACGCAGTATTTT.

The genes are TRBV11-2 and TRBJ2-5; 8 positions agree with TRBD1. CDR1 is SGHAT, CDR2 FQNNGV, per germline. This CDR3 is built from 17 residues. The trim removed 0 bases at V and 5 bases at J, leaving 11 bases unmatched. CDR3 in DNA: TGTGCCAGCAGCTTAGATCTCACCTGGACAGGGAAGGAGACCCAGTACTTC. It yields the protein CASSLDLTWTGKETQYF. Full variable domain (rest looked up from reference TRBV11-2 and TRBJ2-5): EAGVAQSPRYKIIEKRQSVAFWCNPISGHATLYWYQQILGQGPKLLIQFQNNGVVDDSQLPKDRFSAERLKGVDSTLKIQPAKLEDSAVYLCASSLDLTWTGKETQYFGPGTRLLVL.

The CDR3, as DNA: TGTGCCAGCAGCTCCTCTAAGGAAACTAATGAAAAACTGTTTTTT. Residues: CASSSSKETNEKLFF. The chain links TRBV4-2 to TRBJ1-4; no clear D gene. The ends were cut back, 5 bases at V and 1 base at J, with 11 bases in the middle. The CDR3 length is 15 residues. Germline CDR1 is LGHNA and CDR2 is YNFKEQ.

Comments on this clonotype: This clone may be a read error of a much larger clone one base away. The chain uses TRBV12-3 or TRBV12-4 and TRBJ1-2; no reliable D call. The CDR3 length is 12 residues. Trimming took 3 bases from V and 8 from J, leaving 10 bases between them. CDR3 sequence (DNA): TGTGCCAGCAGTTTGGTAGGGCGAGGCTACACCTTC. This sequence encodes CASSLVGRGYTF.

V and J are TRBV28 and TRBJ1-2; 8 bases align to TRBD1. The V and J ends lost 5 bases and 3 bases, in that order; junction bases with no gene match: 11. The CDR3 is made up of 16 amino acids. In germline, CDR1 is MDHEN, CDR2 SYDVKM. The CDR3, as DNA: TGTGCCAGCAGTAACAACAGGGGGTTCGTTGACTATGGCTACACCTTC. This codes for CASSNNRGFVDYGYTF.

As DNA, the CDR3 is TGTGCCAGCAGTTCCCCGAGGGGGCTATATGGACAGCCCCAGCATTTT. It codes for CASSSPRGLYGQPQHF. The rearrangement uses TRBV6-2 or TRBV6-3 and TRBJ1-5; 7 bases fit TRBD1. With 4 bases clipped from V and 7 bases from J, the junction kept 13 bases outside the gene matches. The CDR3 loop spans 16 amino acids. From germline, CDR1 is MNHEY and CDR2 SVGEGT.

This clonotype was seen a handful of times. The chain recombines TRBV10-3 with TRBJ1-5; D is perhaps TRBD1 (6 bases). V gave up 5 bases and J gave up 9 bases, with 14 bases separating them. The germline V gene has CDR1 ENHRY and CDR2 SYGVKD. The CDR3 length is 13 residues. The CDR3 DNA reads TGTGCCATCAGTCAGGGGAATTGGGTGCCCCAGCATTTT. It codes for CAISQGNWVPQHF.